The entry below gives a single TCR beta chain sequence along with its context. Assay used: immunoSEQ multiplex PCR; TCRdb lists only in-frame clones, some missing. The repertoire includes roughly 590,000 clones, over 95% of them detected once, and roughly 0.1% sits in the top ten. The entry originates in a study of shared clonotypes between healthy human individuals. CDR3 length: 15 amino acids. V lost 4 bases and J lost 0, with 12 bases in between. Germline-derived CDR1 and CDR2 are SEHNR and FQNEAQ (reference sequence). Naive CD8 cells were CD45RO-negative, positively selected for CCR7, excluding terminally differentiated effector memory CD45RA+ cells.

The clonotype was recovered from a young woman in good health. The chain links TRBV7-9 to TRBJ1-2; D gene unclear. Sequenced sample: naive CD8+ T cells sorted from blood. The CDR3 region has the DNA TGTGCCAGCAGCTCCCCATTGACATCTAACTATGGCTACACCTTC. This translates into CASSSPLTSNYGYTF.